In this sample, the clone carrying this T cell receptor (beta chain) turned up many times. Regions amplified from RNA transcripts were the TCR beta CDR3 regions. The TCR CDR3 first-round RT-PCR relied on the HTBI primer set. TCRdb reprocessed the multiplex PCR reads via MiXCR and lists one record per CDR3 protein. The data show around 290,000 distinct CDR3 sequences, with approximately 15% seen just once and around 8% held by the top ten. The data stem from a study of T cells in Graves' hyperthyroidism and ophthalmopathy. Germline loops: CDR1 ENHRY, CDR2 SYGVKD. This CDR3 is 14 amino acids long. Trimming took off 8 bases at V and 4 bases at J, with 17 bases between the two ends.

Sequencing was performed on blood. V is TRBV10-3 and J is TRBJ2-5; D unclear. The receptor was derived from a woman between 40 and 50 years old with Graves' hyperthyroidism. The CDR3, as DNA: TGTGCCATCTCGCCGTCGGCAGGACGAGAGACCCAGTACTTC. Its translation is CAISPSAGRETQYF.